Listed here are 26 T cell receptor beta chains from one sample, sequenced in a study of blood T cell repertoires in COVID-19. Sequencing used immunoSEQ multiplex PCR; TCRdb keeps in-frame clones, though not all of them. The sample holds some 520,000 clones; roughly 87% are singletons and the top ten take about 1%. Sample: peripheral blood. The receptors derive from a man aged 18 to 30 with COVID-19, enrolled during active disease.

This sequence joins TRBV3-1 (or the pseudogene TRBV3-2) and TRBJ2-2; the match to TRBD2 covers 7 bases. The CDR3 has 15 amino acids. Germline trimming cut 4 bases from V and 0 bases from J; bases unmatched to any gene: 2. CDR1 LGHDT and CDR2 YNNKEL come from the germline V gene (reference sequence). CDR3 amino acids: CASSPGGSNTGELFF. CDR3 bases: TGTGCCAGCAGCCCGGGGGGATCGAACACCGGGGAGCTGTTTTTT.

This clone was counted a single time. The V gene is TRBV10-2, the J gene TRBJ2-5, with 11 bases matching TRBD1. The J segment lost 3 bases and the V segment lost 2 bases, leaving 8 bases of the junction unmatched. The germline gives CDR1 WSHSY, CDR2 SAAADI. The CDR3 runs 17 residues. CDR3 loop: CASSEPVRTGGEETQYF. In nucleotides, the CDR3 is TGCGCCAGCAGTGAGCCAGTTAGGACAGGGGGCGAAGAGACCCAGTACTTC.

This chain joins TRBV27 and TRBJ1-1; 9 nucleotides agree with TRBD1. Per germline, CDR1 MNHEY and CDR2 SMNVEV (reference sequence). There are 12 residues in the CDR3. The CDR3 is CSSGTGFTEAFF. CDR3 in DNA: TGTTCATCCGGGACAGGGTTTACTGAAGCTTTCTTT.

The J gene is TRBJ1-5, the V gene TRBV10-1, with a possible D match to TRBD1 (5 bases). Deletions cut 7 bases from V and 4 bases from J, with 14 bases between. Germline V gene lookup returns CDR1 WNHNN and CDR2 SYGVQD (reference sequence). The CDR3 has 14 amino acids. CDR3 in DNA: TGCGCCAGCATCTACAGGTGCTGGAATCAGCCCCAGCATTTT. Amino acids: CASIYRCWNQPQHF.

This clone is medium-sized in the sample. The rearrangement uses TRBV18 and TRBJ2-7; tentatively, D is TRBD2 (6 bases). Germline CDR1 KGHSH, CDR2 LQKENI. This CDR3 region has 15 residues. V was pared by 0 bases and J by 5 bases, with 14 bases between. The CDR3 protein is CASSPPGGGLNEQYF. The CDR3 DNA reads TGTGCCAGCTCACCACCGGGGGGTGGTCTGAACGAGCAGTACTTC.

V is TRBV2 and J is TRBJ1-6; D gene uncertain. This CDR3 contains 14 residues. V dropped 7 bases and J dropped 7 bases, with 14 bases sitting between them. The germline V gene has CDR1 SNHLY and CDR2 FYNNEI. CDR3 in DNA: TGTGCCAGCAATTTAGGGAGCTCAAATTCACCCCTCCACTTT. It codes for CASNLGSSNSPLHF. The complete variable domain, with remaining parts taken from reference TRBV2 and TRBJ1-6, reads EPEVTQTPSHQVTQMGQEVILRCVPISNHLYFYWYRQILGQKVEFLVSFYNNEISEKSEIFDDQFSVERPDGSNFTLKIRSTKLEDSAMYFCASNLGSSNSPLHFGNGTRLTVT.

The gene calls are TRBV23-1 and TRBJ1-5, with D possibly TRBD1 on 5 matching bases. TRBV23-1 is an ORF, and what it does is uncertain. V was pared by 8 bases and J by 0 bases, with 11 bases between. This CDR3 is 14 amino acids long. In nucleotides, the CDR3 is TGCGCCAGCTGTCGGGGGGGTAGCAATCAGCCCCAGCATTTT. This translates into CASCRGGSNQPQHF.

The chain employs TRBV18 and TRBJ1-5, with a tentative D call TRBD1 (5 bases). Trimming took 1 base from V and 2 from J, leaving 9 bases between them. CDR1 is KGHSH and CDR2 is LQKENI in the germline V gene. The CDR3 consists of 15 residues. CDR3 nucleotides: TGTGCCAGCTCACCACAGGGGAACGGCAATCAGCCCCAGCATTTT. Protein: CASSPQGNGNQPQHF.

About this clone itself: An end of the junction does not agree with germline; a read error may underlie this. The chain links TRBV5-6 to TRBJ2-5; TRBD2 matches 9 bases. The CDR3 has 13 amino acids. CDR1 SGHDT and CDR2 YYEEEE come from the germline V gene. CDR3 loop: CASSFLDAGGLNF. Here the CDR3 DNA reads TGTGCCAGCAGCTTTCTCGATGCGGGGGGGCTAAACTTC.

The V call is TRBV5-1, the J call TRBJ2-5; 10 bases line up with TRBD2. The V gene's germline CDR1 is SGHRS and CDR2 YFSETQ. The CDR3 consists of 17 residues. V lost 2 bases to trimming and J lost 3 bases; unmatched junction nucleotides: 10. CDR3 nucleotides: TGCGCCAGCAGCTTCACCATAGCCCTAGCGGGGGAAGAGACCCAGTACTTC. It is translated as CASSFTIALAGEETQYF.

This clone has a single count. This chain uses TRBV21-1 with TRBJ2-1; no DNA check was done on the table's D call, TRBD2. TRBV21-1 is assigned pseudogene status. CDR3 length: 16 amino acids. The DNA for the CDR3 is TGTGCCAGCAGCATATCAGCCGGGACTTCATACAATGAGCAGTTCTTC. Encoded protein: CASSISAGTSYNEQFF.

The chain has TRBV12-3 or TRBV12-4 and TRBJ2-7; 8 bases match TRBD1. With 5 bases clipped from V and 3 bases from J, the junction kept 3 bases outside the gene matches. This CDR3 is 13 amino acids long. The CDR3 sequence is CASSRTGSYEQYF. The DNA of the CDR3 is TGTGCCAGCAGTCGGACAGGGAGCTACGAGCAGTACTTC.

CDR3 sequence reads: CSVPKRSSYNEQFF. CDR3 in DNA: TGCAGCGTTCCCAAGCGGAGCTCCTACAATGAGCAGTTCTTC. This chain joins TRBV29-1 and TRBJ2-1, with D tentatively TRBD2 (5 bases). The CDR3 has 14 amino acids. Trimming took 5 bases from V and 0 from J, leaving 11 bases between them. The germline gives CDR1 SQVTM, CDR2 ANQGSEA.

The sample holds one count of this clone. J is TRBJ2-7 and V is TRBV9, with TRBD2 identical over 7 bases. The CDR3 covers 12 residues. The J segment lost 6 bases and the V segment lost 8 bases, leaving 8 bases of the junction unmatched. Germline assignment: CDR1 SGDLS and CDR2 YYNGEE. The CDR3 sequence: CASQSGNGEQYF. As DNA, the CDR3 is TGTGCCAGTCAGAGCGGGAATGGCGAGCAGTACTTC.

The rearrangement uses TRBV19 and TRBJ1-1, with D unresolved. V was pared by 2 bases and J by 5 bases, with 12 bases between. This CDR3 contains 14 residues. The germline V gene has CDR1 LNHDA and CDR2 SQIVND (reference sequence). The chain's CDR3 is CASSIQPGYTEAFF. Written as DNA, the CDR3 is TGTGCCAGTAGTATACAGCCCGGGTATACTGAAGCTTTCTTT.

This CDR3 is CASSSLAGSYNEQFF. The CDR3, as DNA: TGTGCCAGCAGTTCTCTAGCTGGATCCTACAATGAGCAGTTCTTC. The chain uses TRBV6-5 and TRBJ2-1, with D possibly matching TRBD2 (5 bases). This CDR3 has 15 residues. V dropped 4 bases and J dropped 1 base, with 11 bases sitting between them. In germline, CDR1 is MNHEY, CDR2 SVGAGI.

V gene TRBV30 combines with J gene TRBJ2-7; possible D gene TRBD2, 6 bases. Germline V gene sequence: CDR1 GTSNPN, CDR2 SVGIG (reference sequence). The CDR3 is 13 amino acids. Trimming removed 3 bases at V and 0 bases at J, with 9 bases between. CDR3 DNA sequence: TGTGCCTGGAGGGGAGGACCCTCCTACGAGCAGTACTTC. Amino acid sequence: CAWRGGPSYEQYF.

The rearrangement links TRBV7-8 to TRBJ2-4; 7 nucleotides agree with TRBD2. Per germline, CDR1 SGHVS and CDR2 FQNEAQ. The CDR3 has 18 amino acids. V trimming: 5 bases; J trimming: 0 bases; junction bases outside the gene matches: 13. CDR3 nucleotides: TGTGCCAGCAGCATCGGGAGGACCCCCGATTTAGCCAAAAACATTCAGTACTTC. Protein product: CASSIGRTPDLAKNIQYF.

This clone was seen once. This chain's CDR3 is CASSELAGGRETQYF. CDR3 nucleotides: TGCGCCAGCAGTGAGTTAGCGGGGGGACGAGAGACCCAGTACTTC. V and J are TRBV10-1 and TRBJ2-5, with 10 nucleotides matching TRBD2. J was trimmed by 4 bases and V by 1 base; bases with no gene match: 3. Germline CDR1 is WNHNN and CDR2 is SYGVQD (reference sequence). This CDR3 is built from 15 residues.

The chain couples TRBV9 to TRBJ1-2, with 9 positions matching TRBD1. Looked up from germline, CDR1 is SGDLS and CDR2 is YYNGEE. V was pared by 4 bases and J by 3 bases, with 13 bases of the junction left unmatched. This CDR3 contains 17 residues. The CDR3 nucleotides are TGTGCCAGCAGCCCATACAGGGGGCGGTCTCGGGACTATGGCTACACCTTC. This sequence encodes CASSPYRGRSRDYGYTF.

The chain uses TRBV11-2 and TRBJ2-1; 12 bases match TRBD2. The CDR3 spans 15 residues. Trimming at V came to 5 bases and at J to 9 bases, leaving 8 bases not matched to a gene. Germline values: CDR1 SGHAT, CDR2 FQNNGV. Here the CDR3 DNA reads TGTGCCAGCAGCAAACAAACGGGACTAGCGGGTGAGCAGTTCTTC. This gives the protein CASSKQTGLAGEQFF.

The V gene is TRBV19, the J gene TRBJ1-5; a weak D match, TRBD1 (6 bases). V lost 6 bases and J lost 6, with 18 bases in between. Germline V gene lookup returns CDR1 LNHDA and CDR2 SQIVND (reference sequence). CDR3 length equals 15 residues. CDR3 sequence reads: CASSLGGGGSQPQHF. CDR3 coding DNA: TGTGCCAGTAGCCTCGGTGGCGGGGGCAGTCAGCCCCAGCATTTT.

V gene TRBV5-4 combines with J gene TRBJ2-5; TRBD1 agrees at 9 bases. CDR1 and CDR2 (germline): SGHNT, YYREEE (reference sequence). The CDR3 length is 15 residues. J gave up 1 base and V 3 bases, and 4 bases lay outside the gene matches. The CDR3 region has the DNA TGTGCCAGCAGCTGGCCGGGACAGGGCCAAGAGACCCAGTACTTC. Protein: CASSWPGQGQETQYF.

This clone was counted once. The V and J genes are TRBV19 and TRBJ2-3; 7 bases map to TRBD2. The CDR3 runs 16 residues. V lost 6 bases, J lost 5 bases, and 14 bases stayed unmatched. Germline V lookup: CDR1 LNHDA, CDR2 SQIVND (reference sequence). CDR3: CASSPWDGIAGDTQYF. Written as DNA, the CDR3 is TGTGCCAGTAGCCCTTGGGACGGAATAGCGGGAGATACGCAGTATTTT. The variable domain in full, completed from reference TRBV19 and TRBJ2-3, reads DGGITQSPKYLFRKEGQNVTLSCEQNLNHDAMYWYRQDPGQGLRLIYYSQIVNDFQKGDIAEGYSVSREKKESFPLTVTSAQKNPTAFYLCASSPWDGIAGDTQYFGPGTRLTVL.

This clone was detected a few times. The DNA for the CDR3 is TGTGCCAGCAGTGATACTAGATATGGCTACACCTTC. Amino acids: CASSDTRYGYTF. This chain connects TRBV6-1 to TRBJ1-2; unclear D gene. This CDR3 is built from 12 residues. V was pared by 3 bases and J by 5 bases, with 7 bases between. Germline V lookup: CDR1 MNHNS, CDR2 SASEGT.

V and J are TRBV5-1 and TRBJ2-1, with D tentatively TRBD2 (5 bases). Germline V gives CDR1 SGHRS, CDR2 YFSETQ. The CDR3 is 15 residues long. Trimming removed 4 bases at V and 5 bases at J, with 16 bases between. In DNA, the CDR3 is TGCGCCAGCAGCCTAGCTCCAGACCGAAACAATGAGCAGTTCTTC. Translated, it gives CASSLAPDRNNEQFF.